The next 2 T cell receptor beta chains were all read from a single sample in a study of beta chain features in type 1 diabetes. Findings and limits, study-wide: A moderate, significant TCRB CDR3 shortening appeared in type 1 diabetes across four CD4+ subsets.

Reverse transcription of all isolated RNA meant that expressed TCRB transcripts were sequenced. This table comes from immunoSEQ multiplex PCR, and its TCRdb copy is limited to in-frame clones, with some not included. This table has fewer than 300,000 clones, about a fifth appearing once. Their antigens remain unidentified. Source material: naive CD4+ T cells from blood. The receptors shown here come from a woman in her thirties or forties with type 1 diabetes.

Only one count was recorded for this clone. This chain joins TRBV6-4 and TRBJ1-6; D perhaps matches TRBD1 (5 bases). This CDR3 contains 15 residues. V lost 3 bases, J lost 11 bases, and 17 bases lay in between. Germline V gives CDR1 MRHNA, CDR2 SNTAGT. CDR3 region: CASSEVGASMTPLHF. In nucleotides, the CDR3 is TGTGCCAGCAGTGAAGTAGGGGCGTCTATGACACCCCTCCACTTT.

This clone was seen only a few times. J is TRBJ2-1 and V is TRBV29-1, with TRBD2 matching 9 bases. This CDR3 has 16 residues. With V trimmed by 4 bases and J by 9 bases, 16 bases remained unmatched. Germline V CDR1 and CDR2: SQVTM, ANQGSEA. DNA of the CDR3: TGCAGCGTTGTATTTGCAATAGCGGGAGTGGGCCCTGAGCAGTTCTTC. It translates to CSVVFAIAGVGPEQFF.